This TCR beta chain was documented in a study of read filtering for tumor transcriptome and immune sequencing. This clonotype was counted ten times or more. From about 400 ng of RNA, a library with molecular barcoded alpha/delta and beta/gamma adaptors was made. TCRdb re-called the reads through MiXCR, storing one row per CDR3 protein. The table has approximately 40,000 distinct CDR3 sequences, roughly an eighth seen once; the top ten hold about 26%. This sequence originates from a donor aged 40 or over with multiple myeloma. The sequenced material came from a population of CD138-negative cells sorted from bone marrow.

CDR3 sequence (DNA): TGTGCCAGCAGTTTGGGCCAGTCATATGGCTACACCTTC. It codes for CASSLGQSYGYTF. The chain carries TRBV28 and TRBJ1-2; D remains ambiguous. Germline V gene lookup returns CDR1 MDHEN and CDR2 SYDVKM. The CDR3 consists of 13 residues. V shed 3 bases and J shed 5 bases, with 10 bases lying between them.